This T cell receptor (beta chain) was obtained from a study of a mutant IDH1 vaccine in newly diagnosed glioma. Study in general: Standard pretreatment was either radiotherapy, temozolomide, or, for most, radiochemotherapy with temozolomide. Visit V12 was at week 35; visit V13 was at week 47.

The CDR3 is 14 amino acids. Trimming at V came to 4 bases and at J to 2 bases, leaving 2 bases not matched to a gene. Germline CDR1 is MNHNS and CDR2 is SASEGT. Profiled with immunoSEQ multiplex PCR; TCRdb holds only in-frame clones, not every one. The table shows tens of thousands of clones, with around four fifths occurring only once. In regard to this clone: Its antigen is unidentified.

Time point here: week 47, end of study. What each vaccine dose contained was 300 ug of mutant IDH1 20-mer peptide, accompanied by topical imiquimod. V and J are TRBV6-1 and TRBJ2-3; 8 bases match TRBD1. This TCR came from a man aged 40-55 years with glioma. The source was PBMCs, collected from a glioma patient whose treatment included an IDH1 peptide vaccine. CDR3 in DNA: TGTGCCAGCAGTGGACAGGGGTACACAGATACGCAGTATTTT. Translating gives CASSGQGYTDTQYF.